This T cell receptor (beta chain) came from a study of blood T cell repertoires in COVID-19. In the study overall: Specimens from acute and convalescent COVID-19 originated in the United States, Italy and Spain.

In the original workflow: The assay estimated nucleated cells by amplifying reference gene primers. Sequenced by immunoSEQ multiplex PCR; TCRdb stores in-frame clones only, minus some. The V and J calls and clone size are taken from that table; D and trimming were inferred from the DNA. The data contain some 200,000 clones, 80% of them singletons. Note on this clone: Other DNA sequences in the sample encode the same CDR3.

The CDR3 is made up of 13 amino acids. Germline V gene data show CDR1 as KGHSH and CDR2 as LQKENI. Trimming removed 0 bases at V and 3 bases at J, with 4 bases between. V gene TRBV18 combines with J gene TRBJ2-3; D uncertain. The sequence derives from a human donor in a cohort sampled during active COVID-19. The sequencing sample was made of peripheral blood. CDR3 bases: TGTGCCAGCTCACCACCTAGTACAGATACGCAGTATTTT. This sequence encodes CASSPPSTDTQYF.